This T cell receptor (beta chain) was captured by sequencing in a study of blood T cells in healthy people across ages. Notes on the study in general: PBMCs left unsorted prevented a conclusive naive versus antigen-experienced comparison.

Trimming removed 1 base from V and 7 bases from J, with 13 bases in between. The CDR3 covers 14 residues. Germline V gene sequence: CDR1 SGHTA, CDR2 FQGNSA. The authors ran a second PCR of 7 to 11 cycles using a sample-barcoded 5' primer and a J-beta primer mix. Via MiXCR, TCRdb re-called the 5' RACE reads, giving one row per CDR3 protein. The table shows 750,000 to 850,000 distinct CDR3 sequences, with roughly 25% occurring only once. This clonotype occurred a few times. Its cognate antigen is unknown. The same data also went into a second study, on T cells of mothers and their children. That source reports: Donors were a few healthy Caucasian mothers and their six children.

Sequenced sample: blood. The receptor was derived from a boy between 10 and 17 years old in good health. This rearrangement joins TRBV7-2 to TRBJ2-5; D may be TRBD1 (7 bases). The CDR3 sequence: CASSLGRGQGTQYF. Written as DNA, the CDR3 is TGTGCCAGCAGCTTAGGGAGGGGGCAGGGGACCCAGTACTTC.